This TCR beta chain was obtained from a study of T cells after yellow fever vaccination (dated by TCRdb to about 2019). The study in broad terms: The SMART-Seq v4 Ultra Low Input RNA kit was used to prepare libraries from fractions with low cell numbers. To follow T-cell clones before and after primary and booster YFV17D yellow fever vaccination, bulk TCR alpha and beta repertoires were sequenced over time. Two healthy male donors, one aged 18 to 30 and one aged 30 to 39 years, were included in the cohort. Bulk PBMC replicates and cell subsets were isolated from blood drawn at multiple timepoints before and after both primary and secondary immunization. The research as a whole found: Because the study included only a couple of donors, the extent to which the findings can be generalized is limited. Most clones expanded after primary vaccination (almost 97% of CD4 and roughly 91% of CD8) were re-detected after the booster, suggesting that broad memory maintenance occurred. A small fraction of clonotypes appeared in both the CD4 and CD8 compartments, likely as a result of convergent recombination. Compared with the primary T-cell response, the secondary T-cell response was faster but weaker, reaching its peak on day 5 rather than on day 15. FACS-sorted repertoires could contain abundant contaminating clonotypes from the bulk population, so computational filtering was required.

Only a few counts were recorded for this clonotype. Its binding antigen is unknown. Base-call qualities are not available, and no considerably larger clone is one nucleotide away. The treatment or condition label corresponds to: live attenuated yellow fever vaccine strain. Two biological replicates of bulk PBMCs were collected at each blood-draw timepoint. PBMCs were isolated from peripheral blood using a standard Ficoll-Paque protocol. TriZol was used to extract RNA from bulk PBMCs, from CD4 and CD8 fractions, and from dextramer-positive and dextramer-negative fractions. TCR cDNA was synthesized by 5'RACE template switching, which introduced a universal primer site and unique molecular identifiers. Priming for cDNA synthesis came from both the TCR alpha and TCR beta constant segments. Library amplification used two PCR steps, and the second PCR step added sample barcodes and sequencing adapters. Libraries were sequenced on Illumina HiSeq 2500 (2x100 bp) or NovaSeq (2x150 bp). For the original study's pipeline: Reads were demultiplexed and collapsed into UMI consensus sequences with MIGEC, and V(D)J alignment was performed with MiXCR. Vaccine-responding clonotypes were defined with edgeR using replicate PBMC samples, requiring FDR below 0.01 and a log2 fold change above 5 up to day 15. Bulk clonotypes were assigned CD4 or CD8 identity according to which sequenced CD4 or CD8 repertoire held them at higher abundance. TCRdb trimmed the raw reads at Q25, called clones with MiXCR and kept productive beta chains. Each entry is one CDR3 protein sequence, shown with its most common DNA and genes. The V and J calls and clone size come from TCRdb's table, not from the authors' own analysis. The sample table holds about 550,000 distinct CDR3 sequences, of which 15% to 20% were seen once. The top ten clonotypes cover around 15% of the sample.

From cysteine to phenylalanine, the CDR3 is 14 amino acids long. The kept DNA is CDR3 alone, 42 bases in frame from the first base. V is cut by 5 bases and J by 3 bases, and the space between the germline ends is 12 bases. CDR1 and CDR2, looked up from the germline V gene, are SGHRS and YFSETQ. This TCR came from a man aged 25-45 years who received the YFV17D yellow fever vaccine. The input for sequencing was PBMCs, taken 15 days after the yellow fever booster vaccination. The V and J segments used are TRBV5-1 and TRBJ2-1, with TRBD2 perhaps the D gene, on 6 matching bases. The CDR3 has the sequence CASSLEGHYNEQFF. The bases read TGCGCCAGCAGTCTGGAGGGGCACTACAATGAGCAGTTCTTC.